This TCR beta chain comes out of a study of identical twins. This clonotype occurred a few times. All donors were healthy Caucasians. A single record per CDR3 protein comes from TCRdb applying MiXCR to the 5' RACE reads. The data hold around 290,000 distinct CDR3 sequences, with over 8.5% observed a single time. CDR3 length: 17 amino acids. The trim removed 5 bases at V and 5 bases at J, leaving 14 bases unmatched. Germline lookup yields CDR1 SEHNR and CDR2 FQNEAQ (reference sequence). These data are also associated with another study on yellow fever vaccine responses in identical twins.

This TCR was sampled from a woman aged 18-29 years in good health. Sequenced sample: CD8+ T cells sorted from blood. The chain combines TRBV7-9 with TRBJ2-5; 10 nucleotides agree with TRBD2. CDR3 sequence reads: CASSPPGLARSGETQYF. CDR3 DNA: TGTGCCAGCAGCCCACCGGGACTAGCGCGGTCAGGGGAGACCCAGTACTTC.